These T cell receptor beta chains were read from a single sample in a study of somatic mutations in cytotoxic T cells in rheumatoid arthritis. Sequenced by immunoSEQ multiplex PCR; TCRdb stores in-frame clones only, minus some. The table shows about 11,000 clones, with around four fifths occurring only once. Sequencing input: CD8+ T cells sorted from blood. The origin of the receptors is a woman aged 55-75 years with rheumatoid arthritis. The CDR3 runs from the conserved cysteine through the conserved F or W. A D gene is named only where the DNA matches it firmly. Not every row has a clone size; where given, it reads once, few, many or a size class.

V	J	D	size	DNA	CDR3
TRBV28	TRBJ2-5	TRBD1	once	TGTGCCAGCACCTCTCCGCCGGGACAGGGGCCGGGGGAAGAGACCCAGTACTTC	CASTSPPGQGPGEETQYF
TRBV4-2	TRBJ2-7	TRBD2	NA	TGTGCCAGCAGCCAAGATCAGGTGGAGCGGGAGCTCGGAGTCTACGAGCAGTACTTC	CASSQDQVERELGVYEQYF
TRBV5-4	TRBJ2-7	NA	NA	TGTGCCAGCACTTCGGACAGTTACGAGCAGTACTTC	CASTSDSYEQYF
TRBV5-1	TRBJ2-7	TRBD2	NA	TGCGCCAGCAGCTTGGCACAACCAGCGGGAGGACCCTCCTACGAGCAGTACTTC	CASSLAQPAGGPSYEQYF
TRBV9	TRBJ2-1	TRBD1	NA	TGTGCCAGCAGCTTTTTCGGGACAGGGGGCAATGAGCAGTTCTTC	CASSFFGTGGNEQFF
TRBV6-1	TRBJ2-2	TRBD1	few	TGTGCCAGCAGCCCCGGGACAGCGAACACCGGGGAGCTGTTTTTT	CASSPGTANTGELFF
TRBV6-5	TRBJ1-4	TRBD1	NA	TGTGCCAGCAGTTACTCGACAGGGGGGAATGAAAAACTGTTTTTT	CASSYSTGGNEKLFF
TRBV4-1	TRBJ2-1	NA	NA	TGCGCCAGCAGCCAAGAGGAGCGGTCCGTCTACAATGAGCAGTTCTTC	CASSQEERSVYNEQFF
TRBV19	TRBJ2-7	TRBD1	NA	TGTGCCAGTAGTGGAGGGACAGGTAGCTACGAGCAGTACTTC	CASSGGTGSYEQYF
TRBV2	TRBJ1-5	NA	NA	TGTGCCAGCAACGAGGCTAATCAGCCCCAGCATTTT	CASNEANQPQHF
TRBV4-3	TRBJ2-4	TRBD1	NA	TGCGCCAGCAGCCAGGACAGGGGAGACATTCAGTACTTC	CASSQDRGDIQYF
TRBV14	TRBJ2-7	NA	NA	TGTGCCAGCAGCCAATTGGAGAAGGGGTCCTACGAGCAGTACTTC	CASSQLEKGSYEQYF
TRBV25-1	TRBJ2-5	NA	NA	TGTGCCAGCAGTGAATACCGTAGGACAGAGATTTGGGGGTACTTC	CASSEYRRTEIWGYF
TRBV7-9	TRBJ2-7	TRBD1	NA	TGTGCCAGCAGCCCCCCCCCGGACAGGGGGCGACCCTACGAGCAGTACTTC	CASSPPPDRGRPYEQYF
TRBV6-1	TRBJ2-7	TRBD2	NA	TGTGCCAGCAGTGACCGGGACTACTACGAGCAGTACTTC	CASSDRDYYEQYF
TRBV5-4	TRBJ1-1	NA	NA	TGTGCCAGCGGCCCACGGGGGAGGACTGAAGCTTTCTTT	CASGPRGRTEAFF
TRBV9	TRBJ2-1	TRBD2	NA	TGTGCCAGCAGCGTCTTACCTAGCGGGAGGGGGAATGAGCAGTTCTTC	CASSVLPSGRGNEQFF
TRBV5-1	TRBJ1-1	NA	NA	TGCGCCAGCAGCTTGGCCGGGAACACTGAAGCTTTCTTT	CASSLAGNTEAFF
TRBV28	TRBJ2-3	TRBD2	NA	TGTGCCAGCAGTCCACGGACTAGCGGGGAGTTTAGCACAGATACGCAGTATTTT	CASSPRTSGEFSTDTQYF
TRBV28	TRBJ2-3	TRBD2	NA	TGTGCCAACAGGGGGTTAGCGGGGGGATCTAGCACAGATACGCAGTATTTT	CANRGLAGGSSTDTQYF
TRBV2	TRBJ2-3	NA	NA	TGTGCCAGAAAAAAGGAGGACTATCATAACGATACGCAGTATTTT	CARKKEDYHNDTQYF
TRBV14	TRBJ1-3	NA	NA	TGTGCCAGCAGCCCCTCTCGATGGAGCACCATATATTTT	CASSPSRWSTIYF
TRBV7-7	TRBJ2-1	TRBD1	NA	TGTGCTAGCAGCCCGGGACAGGGGTACAATGAGCAGTTCTTC	CASSPGQGYNEQFF
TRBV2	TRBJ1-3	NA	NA	TGTGCCAGCAGTGAACCCGGGACTTTTGGAAACACCATATATTTT	CASSEPGTFGNTIYF
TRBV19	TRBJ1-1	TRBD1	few	TGTGCCAGTAGTCTTCAGGGGGCGCGTGAAGCTTTCTTT	CASSLQGAREAFF
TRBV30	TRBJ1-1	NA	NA	TGTGCCTGGAGTGTAGGTTTTCGGGGGAACACTGAAGCTTTCTTT	CAWSVGFRGNTEAFF
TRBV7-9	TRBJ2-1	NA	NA	TGTGCCAGCAGCTTAGTTTCAGGGGACAATGAGCAGTTCTTC	CASSLVSGDNEQFF
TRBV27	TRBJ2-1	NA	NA	TGTGCCAGCAGTCCGACCAGGGTGCATGAGCAGTTCTTC	CASSPTRVHEQFF
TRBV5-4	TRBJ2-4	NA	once	TGTGCCAGCAGCTTGCCAGACTCGGCCAAAAACATTCAGTACTTC	CASSLPDSAKNIQYF
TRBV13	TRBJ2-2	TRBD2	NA	TGTGCCAGCAGCTCGGGACTAGCGGGAGGAGCCGGGGAGCTGTTTTTT	CASSSGLAGGAGELFF
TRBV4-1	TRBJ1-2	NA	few	TGCGCCAGCAGCCAAGATCATCCGGGAGAATATGGCTACACCTTC	CASSQDHPGEYGYTF
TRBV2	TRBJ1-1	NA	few	TGTGCCAGCCACAGGACGAACACTGAAGCTTTCTTT	CASHRTNTEAFF
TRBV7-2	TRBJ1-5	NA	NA	TGTGCCAGCAGCCTGTTCCAGGGAAGCAATCAGCCCCAGCATTTT	CASSLFQGSNQPQHF
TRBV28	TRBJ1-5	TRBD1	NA	TGTGCCAGCAGTTTAGATCTTCAGGGGGGACAGCCCCAGCATTTT	CASSLDLQGGQPQHF
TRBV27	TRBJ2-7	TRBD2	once	TGTGCCAGCAGTTATCGGGAGGAGGGCGAGCAGTACTTC	CASSYREEGEQYF
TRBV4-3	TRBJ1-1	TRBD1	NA	TGCGCCAGCAGCCAACTAGGACAGGGGGTCAACACTGAAGCTTTCTTT	CASSQLGQGVNTEAFF
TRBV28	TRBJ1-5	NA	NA	TGTGCCAGCAGTTTACCGGGAGGTTGGATCCTTAGCAATCAGCCCCAGCATTTT	CASSLPGGWILSNQPQHF
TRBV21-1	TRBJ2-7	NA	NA	TGTGCCAGCAGCATTACCTCGGGTGGAACCTACGAGCAGTACTTC	CASSITSGGTYEQYF
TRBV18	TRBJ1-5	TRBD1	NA	TGTGCCAGCTCACTCGAGACAGGGGGCTACAATCAGCCCCAGCATTTT	CASSLETGGYNQPQHF
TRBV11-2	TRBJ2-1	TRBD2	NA	TGTGCCAGCAGCTTACAGACTAGCGGGTCCCACAATGAGCAGTTCTTC	CASSLQTSGSHNEQFF
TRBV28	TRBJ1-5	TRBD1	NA	TGTGCCAGCATCCCTTACAGGGGCAGACAGCCCCAGCATTTT	CASIPYRGRQPQHF
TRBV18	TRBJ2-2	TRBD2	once	TGTGCCAGCTCACCATCAAGCGGGAAAGGGTTCGGGGAGCTGTTTTTT	CASSPSSGKGFGELFF
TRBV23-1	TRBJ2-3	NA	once	TGCGCCAGCAGTCAATCGGTGCGGGGAGGTAAGATCAGAGATCTCACAGATACGCAGTATTTT	CASSQSVRGGKIRDLTDTQYF
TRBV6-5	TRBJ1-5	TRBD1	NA	TGTGCCAGCAGTAGGACAGGGGGTAGCAATCAGCCCCAGCATTTT	CASSRTGGSNQPQHF
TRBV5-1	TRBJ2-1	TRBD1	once	TGCGCCAGCAGCTACAGGGGGTCCTACAATGAGCAGTTCTTC	CASSYRGSYNEQFF
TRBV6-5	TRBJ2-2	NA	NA	TGTGCCAGCAGTTCTTCCAGGGGGGAGCTGTTTTTT	CASSSSRGELFF
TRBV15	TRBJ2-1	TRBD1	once	TGTGCCACCAGCAGAGCCAGACAGGGTAGGTCAAATGAGCAGTTCTTC	CATSRARQGRSNEQFF
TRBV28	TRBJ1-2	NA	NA	TGTGCCAGCACCGGGTACAGGAAGAATGGCTACACCTTC	CASTGYRKNGYTF
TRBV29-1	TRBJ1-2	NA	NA	TGCAGCGTTGAAGACCTCAGCTATGGCTACACCTTC	CSVEDLSYGYTF
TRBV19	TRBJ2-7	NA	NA	TGTGCCAGTAGTACCCAGAGCGGATCCGGGGAGCAGTACTTC	CASSTQSGSGEQYF